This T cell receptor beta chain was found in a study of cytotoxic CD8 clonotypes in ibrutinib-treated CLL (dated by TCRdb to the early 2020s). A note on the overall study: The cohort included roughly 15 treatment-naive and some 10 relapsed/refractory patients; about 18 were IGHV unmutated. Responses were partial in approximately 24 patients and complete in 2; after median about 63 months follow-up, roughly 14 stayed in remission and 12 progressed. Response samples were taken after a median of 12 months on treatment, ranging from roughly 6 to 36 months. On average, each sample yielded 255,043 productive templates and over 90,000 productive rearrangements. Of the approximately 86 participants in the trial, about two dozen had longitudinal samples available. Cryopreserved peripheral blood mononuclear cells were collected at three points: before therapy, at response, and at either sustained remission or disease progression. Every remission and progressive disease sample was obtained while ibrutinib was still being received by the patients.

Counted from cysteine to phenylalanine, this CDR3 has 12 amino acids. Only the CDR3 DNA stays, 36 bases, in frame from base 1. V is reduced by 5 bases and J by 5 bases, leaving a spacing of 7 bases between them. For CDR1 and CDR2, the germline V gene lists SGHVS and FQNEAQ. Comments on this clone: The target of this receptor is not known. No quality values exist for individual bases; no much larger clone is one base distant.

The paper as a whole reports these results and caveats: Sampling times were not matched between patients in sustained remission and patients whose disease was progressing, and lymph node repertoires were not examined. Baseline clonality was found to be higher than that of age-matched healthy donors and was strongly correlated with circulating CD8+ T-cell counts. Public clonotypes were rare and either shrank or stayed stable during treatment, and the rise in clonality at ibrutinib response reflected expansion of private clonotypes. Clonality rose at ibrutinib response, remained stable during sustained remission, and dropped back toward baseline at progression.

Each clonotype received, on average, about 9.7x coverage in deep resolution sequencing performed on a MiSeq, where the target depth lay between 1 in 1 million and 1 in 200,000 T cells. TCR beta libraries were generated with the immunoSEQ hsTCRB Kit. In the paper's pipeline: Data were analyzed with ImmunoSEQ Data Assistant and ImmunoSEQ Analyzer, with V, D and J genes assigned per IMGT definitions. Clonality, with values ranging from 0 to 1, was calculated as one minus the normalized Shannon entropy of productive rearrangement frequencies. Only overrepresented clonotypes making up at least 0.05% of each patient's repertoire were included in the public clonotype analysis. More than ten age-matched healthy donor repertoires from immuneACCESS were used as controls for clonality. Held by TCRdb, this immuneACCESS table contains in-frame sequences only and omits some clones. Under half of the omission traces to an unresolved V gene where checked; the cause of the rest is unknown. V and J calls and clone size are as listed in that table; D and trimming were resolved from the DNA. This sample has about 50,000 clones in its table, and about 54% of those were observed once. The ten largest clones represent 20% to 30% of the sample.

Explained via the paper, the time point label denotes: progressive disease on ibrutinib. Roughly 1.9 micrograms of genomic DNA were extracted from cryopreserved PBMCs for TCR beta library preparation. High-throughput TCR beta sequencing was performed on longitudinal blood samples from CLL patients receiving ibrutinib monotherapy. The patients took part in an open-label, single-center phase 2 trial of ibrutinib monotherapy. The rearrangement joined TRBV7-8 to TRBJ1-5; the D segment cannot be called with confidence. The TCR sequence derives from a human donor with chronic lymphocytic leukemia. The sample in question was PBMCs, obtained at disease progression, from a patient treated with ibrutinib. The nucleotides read TGTGCCAGCAGCCAGTGGTATCAGCCCCAGCATTTT. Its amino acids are CASSQWYQPQHF.